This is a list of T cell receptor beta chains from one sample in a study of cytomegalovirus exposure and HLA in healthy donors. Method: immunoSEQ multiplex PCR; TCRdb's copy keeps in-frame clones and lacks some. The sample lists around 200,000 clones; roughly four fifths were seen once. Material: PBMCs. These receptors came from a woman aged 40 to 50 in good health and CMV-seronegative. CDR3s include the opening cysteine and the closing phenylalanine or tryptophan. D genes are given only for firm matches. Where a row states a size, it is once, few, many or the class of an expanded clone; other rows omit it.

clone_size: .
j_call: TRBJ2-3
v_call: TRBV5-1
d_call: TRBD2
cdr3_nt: TGCGCCAGCAGCTTGGCCTACGGCGGGAGGGGCTACGATAGCACAGATACGCAGTATTTT
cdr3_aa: CASSLAYGGRGYDSTDTQYF

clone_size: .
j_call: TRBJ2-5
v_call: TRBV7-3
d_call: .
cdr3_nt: TGTGCCAGCAGCCCCGCCGGGAGAGGAGAGACCCAGTACTTC
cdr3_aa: CASSPAGRGETQYF

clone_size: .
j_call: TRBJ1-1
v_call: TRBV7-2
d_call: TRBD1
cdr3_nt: TGTGCCAGCAGTTACGACAGGGGTGGCACTGAAGCTTTCTTT
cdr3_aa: CASSYDRGGTEAFF

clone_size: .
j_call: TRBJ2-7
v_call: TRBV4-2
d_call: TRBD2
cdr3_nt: TGTGCCAGCAGCCAACAAGCGGGACTAGCGGGACTTAGGAGCTCCTACGAGCAGTACTTC
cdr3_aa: CASSQQAGLAGLRSSYEQYF

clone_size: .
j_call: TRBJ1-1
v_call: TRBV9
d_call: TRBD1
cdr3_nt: TGTGCCAGCAGCGTAGGACAGGGACGGTGGACTGAAGCTTTCTTT
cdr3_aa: CASSVGQGRWTEAFF

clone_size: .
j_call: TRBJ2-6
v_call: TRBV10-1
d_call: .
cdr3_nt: TGCGCCAGCAGCCACAGCTCTGGGGCCAACGTCCTGACTTTC
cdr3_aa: CASSHSSGANVLTF

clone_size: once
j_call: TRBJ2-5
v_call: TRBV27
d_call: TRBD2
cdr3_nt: TGTGCCAGCAGTCCACCTCTTAGACTAGCGGGAAAGGGTCACGAGTCGGAGACCCAGTACTTC
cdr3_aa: CASSPPLRLAGKGHESETQYF

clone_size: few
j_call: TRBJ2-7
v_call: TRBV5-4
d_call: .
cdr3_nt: TGTGCCAGCAGCTCAGACCCGGGAGCCTACGAGCAGTACTTC
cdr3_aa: CASSSDPGAYEQYF

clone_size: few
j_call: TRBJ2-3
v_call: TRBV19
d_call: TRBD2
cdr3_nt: TGTGCCAGTAGTATAGTTGGGCTAGCGGGAATCGATACGCAGTATTTT
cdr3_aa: CASSIVGLAGIDTQYF

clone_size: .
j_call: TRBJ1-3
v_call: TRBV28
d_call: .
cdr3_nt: TGTGCCAGCAGGAGTACAGGGAGCTCTGGAAACACCATATATTTT
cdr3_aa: CASRSTGSSGNTIYF

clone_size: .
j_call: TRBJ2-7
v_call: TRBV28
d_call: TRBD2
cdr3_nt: TGTGCCAGCAGACCCGGACTAGCGGCCTCACAGTACTTC
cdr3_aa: CASRPGLAASQYF

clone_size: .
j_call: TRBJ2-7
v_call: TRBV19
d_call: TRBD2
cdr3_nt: TGTGCCAGTAGCAGCAGTCCGGGACTAGTCTACGAGCAGTACTTC
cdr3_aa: CASSSSPGLVYEQYF

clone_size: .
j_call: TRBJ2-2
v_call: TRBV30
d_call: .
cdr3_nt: TGTGCCTGGAGCGTTCAGAGGGAGCTGTTTTTT
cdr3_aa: CAWSVQRELFF

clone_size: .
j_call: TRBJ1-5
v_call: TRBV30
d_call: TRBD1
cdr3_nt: TGTGCCTGGAGTGGATCCGGGACAGAGATTAATCAGCCCCAGCATTTT
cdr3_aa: CAWSGSGTEINQPQHF

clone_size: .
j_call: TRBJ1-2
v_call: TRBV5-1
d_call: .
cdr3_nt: TGCGCCAGCAGGATTTCGTACGGTTCTAACTATGGCTACACCTTC
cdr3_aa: CASRISYGSNYGYTF

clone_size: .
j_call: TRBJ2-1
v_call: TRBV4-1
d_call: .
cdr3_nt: TGTGCCAGCAGCCGAGTAGCGGACACGTACAATGAGCAGTTCTTC
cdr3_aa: CASSRVADTYNEQFF

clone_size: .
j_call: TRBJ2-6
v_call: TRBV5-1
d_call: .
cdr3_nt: TGCGCCAGCACGTCCGGGTCTGGGGCCAACGTCCTGACTTTC
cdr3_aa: CASTSGSGANVLTF

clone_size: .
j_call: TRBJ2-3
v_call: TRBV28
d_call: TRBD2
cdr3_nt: TGTGCCAGCAGCCCAATCCGCGGGGGGGGCACAGATACGCAGTATTTT
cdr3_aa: CASSPIRGGGTDTQYF

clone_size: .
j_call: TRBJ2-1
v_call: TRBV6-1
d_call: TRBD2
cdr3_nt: TGTGCCAGCAAGGCGGGAGGGCCTAGAGCGCAGTTCTTC
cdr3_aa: CASKAGGPRAQFF

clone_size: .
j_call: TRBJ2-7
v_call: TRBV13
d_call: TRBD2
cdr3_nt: TGTGCCAGCAGCTCCTTAGGGGGACTAGTTTCCTACGAGCAGTACTTC
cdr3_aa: CASSSLGGLVSYEQYF

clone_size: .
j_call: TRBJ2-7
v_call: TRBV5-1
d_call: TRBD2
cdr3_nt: TGCGCCAGCAGCTTGGGGAGCGGGAATACCCGCGAGCAGTACTTT
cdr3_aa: CASSLGSGNTREQYF

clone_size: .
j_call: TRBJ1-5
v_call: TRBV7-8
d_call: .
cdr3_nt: TGTGCCAGCAGCTTAGGGGGCCGAAATAGCAATCAGCCCCAGCATTTT
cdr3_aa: CASSLGGRNSNQPQHF

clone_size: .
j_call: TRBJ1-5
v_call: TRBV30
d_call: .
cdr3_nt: TGTGCCTGTGACATTTTTGGGCTTAGCAATCAGCCCCAGCATTTT
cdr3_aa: CACDIFGLSNQPQHF

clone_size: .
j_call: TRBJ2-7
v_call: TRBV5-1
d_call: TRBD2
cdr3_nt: TGCGCCAGCCAGCGGGGGCCAGACTACGAGCAGTACTTC
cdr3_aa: CASQRGPDYEQYF

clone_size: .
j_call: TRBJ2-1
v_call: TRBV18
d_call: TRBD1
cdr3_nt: TGTGCCAGCTCACCACTTGCAGGGGGTTACAATGAGCAGTTCTTC
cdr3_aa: CASSPLAGGYNEQFF

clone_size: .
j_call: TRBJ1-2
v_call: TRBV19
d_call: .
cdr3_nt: TGTGCCAGTAGTACTCAGGGTGTAGCCTATGGCTACACCTTC
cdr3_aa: CASSTQGVAYGYTF

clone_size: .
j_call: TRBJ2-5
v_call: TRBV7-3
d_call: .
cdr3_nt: TGTGCCAGCAGCTCGGATTGGGGCCCCCGCCCCCAGTACTTC
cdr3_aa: CASSSDWGPRPQYF

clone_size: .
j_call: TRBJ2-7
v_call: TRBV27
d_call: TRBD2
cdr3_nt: TGTGCCAGCAGTTTTTCCGGGACTAGTTTCAACGAGCAGTACTTC
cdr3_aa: CASSFSGTSFNEQYF

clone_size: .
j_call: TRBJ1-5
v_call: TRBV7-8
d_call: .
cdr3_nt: TGTGCCAGCAGCTTTTTCCCAGTCAATCAGCCCCAGCATTTT
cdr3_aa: CASSFFPVNQPQHF

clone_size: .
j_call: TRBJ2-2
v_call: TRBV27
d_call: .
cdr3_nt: TGTGCCTCCTATTCAGGCGGGGAGCTGTTTTTT
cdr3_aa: CASYSGGELFF

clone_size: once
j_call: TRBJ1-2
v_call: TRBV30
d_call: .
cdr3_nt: TGTGCCTGGATTTATCATGGCTACACCTTC
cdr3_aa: CAWIYHGYTF

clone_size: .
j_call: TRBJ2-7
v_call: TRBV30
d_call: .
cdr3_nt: TGTGCCTGGAGTGTAACCGGGAGCGGTATCTACGAGCAGTACTTC
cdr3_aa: CAWSVTGSGIYEQYF

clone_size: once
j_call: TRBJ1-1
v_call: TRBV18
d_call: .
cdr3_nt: TGTGCCAGCTCACCTACAGAAGTCACTGAAGCTTTCTTT
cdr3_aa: CASSPTEVTEAFF

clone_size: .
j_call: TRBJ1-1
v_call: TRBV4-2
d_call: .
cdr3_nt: TGTGCCAGCAGCCCGGAGAGTTACACTGAAGCTTTCTTT
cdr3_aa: CASSPESYTEAFF

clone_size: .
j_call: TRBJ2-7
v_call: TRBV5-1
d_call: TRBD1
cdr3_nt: TGCGCCAGCAGCTTTAATGTTTGGACAGGGAACTACGAGCAGTACTTC
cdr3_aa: CASSFNVWTGNYEQYF

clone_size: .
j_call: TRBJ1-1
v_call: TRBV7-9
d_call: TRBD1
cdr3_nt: TGTGCCAGCAGCGAAAGACAGGGATGGCGATTAGAGGACACTGAAGCTTTCTTT
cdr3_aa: CASSERQGWRLEDTEAFF

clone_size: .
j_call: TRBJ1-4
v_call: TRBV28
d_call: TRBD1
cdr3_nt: TGTGCCAGCAGTTTCACTGGGCTGGGACAGGGGTTATATTCTAATGAAAAACTGTTTTTT
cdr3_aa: CASSFTGLGQGLYSNEKLFF

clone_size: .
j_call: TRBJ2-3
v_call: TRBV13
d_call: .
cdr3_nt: TGTGCCAGCAGCTTCGTTCTAGATACGCAGTATTTT
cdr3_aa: CASSFVLDTQYF

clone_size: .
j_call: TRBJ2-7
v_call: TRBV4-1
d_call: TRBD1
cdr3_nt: TGCGCCAGCAGCCAAGTGGACAGGGGCCTCGGGGACGAGCAGTACTTC
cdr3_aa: CASSQVDRGLGDEQYF

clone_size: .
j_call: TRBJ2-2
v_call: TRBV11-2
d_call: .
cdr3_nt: TGTGCCAGCAGCCCCGACACCGGGGAGCTGTTTTTT
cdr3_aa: CASSPDTGELFF

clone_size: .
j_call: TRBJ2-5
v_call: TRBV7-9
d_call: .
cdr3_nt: TGTGCCAGCAGCTGGGCAGGGGGAGGAGAGACCCAGTACTTC
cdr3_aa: CASSWAGGGETQYF

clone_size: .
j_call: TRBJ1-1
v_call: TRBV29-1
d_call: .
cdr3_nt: TGCAGCGTTGCAGTAAACACTGAAGCTTTCTTT
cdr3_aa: CSVAVNTEAFF

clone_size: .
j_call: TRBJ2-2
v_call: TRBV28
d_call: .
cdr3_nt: TGTGCCAGCAGCAACGTAGACACCTTCACCGGGGAGCTGTTTTTT
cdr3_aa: CASSNVDTFTGELFF